This TCR beta chain originates from a study of identical twins listed by TCRdb under 2016. For the wider study: The study deep-sequenced TCR alpha and beta repertoires from monozygotic twins, unrelated adults of various ages and cord blood to test whether fetal clonotypes persist. Replicate twin experiments were performed at different times using different library preparation protocols to rule out contamination.

General conclusions and limits of the study: Zero-insertion analyses could be partly confounded by invariant T cells such as MAIT and iNKT, though diverse VJ usage argued against such confounding for most clonotypes. Because the same donors could not be followed over many years, the conclusions relied on cross-sectional statistical analysis. In monozygotic twins, out-of-frame TCR alpha sharing was systematically underestimated by recombination models, although the models agreed with sharing between unrelated individuals. Fewer insertions were carried by abundant cord blood beta clonotypes, a similar but weaker trend appeared in young adult naive repertoires, and no such trend appeared in memory repertoires. Compared with coincidental sharing between unrelated individuals, out-of-frame TCR alpha sequences shared between twins had an excess of sequences with low generation probability. Excess twin sharing in beta out-of-frame sequences was weaker because fewer shared sequences lowered the signal-to-noise ratio.

This clonotype was counted a few times. Its specific antigen is unknown. No base-level quality is on record; no much larger clone is a single base apart. All donors were healthy Caucasians. Three unrelated non-twin adults were also sequenced: a male aged 18 to 30, a male aged 50 to 60 and a female aged 50 to 60. Using Miltenyi CD45RO+ enrichment and human naive T-cell isolation kits, memory (CD45RO+) and naive T cells were isolated from PBMC. From the cysteine up to the phenylalanine, the CDR3 has a length of 12 residues. Only the CDR3 portion is preserved as DNA: 36 bases, with reading frame beginning at the first base. The junction carries 6 bases between V and J, which are trimmed by 3 bases and 3 bases respectively. Reading the germline V gene gives CDR1 SQVTM and CDR2 ANQGSEA. The library was obtained by 5' RACE. Sequencing was performed on an Illumina HiSeq 2000. A universal primer binding site was added through template switching, and the final cDNA carried a unique molecular identifier so that TCR cDNA molecules could be counted accurately. Specific primers in the conserved constant-segment region were used to synthesize first-strand cDNA for TCR alpha and beta chains. To control for contamination, every cDNA library was double barcoded, receiving both a SMART-Mk sample barcode and Illumina barcodes. Two successive PCR steps introduced TruSeq adapter sequences along with Illumina sample barcodes. The Illumina HiSeq platform was used with custom primers to sequence TCR alpha and beta cDNA libraries. In the paper's pipeline: MiGEC was used to process raw reads and extract unique molecular identifiers, and MiXCR was used to find CDR3 positions. Recombination models were inferred per individual with the repgenHMM and IGoR tools using an EM algorithm. Shared clonotypes were analyzed with the tcR package in R, and sharing was normalized by the product of cloneset sizes. To study raw recombination without the effects of thymic and clonal selection, out-of-frame nonproductive sequences were analyzed. TCRdb handled the public reads itself, with Q25 trimming in fastp and clone calling in MiXCR, and kept productive beta chains. Each record represents a unique CDR3 protein, reported with the most common genes and DNA among its rows. The V and J calls, along with clone size, are taken from TCRdb and not from the paper's own processing. The sample yields a few hundred thousand distinct CDR3 sequences; about a fifth were counted once. The ten largest clones capture roughly 12% of the sample.

This chain is built from TRBV29-1 and TRBJ2-1; the D gene is not confidently resolved. This receptor was identified in a man aged 50 to 59 in good health. What was sequenced was naive T cells sorted from blood. This specimen's cell subset or site label, per the study, means: cells isolated with a human naive T-cell isolation kit. DNA sequence: TGCAGCGTTGATGAACACTACAATGAGCAGTTCTTC. Protein translation: CSVDEHYNEQFF.